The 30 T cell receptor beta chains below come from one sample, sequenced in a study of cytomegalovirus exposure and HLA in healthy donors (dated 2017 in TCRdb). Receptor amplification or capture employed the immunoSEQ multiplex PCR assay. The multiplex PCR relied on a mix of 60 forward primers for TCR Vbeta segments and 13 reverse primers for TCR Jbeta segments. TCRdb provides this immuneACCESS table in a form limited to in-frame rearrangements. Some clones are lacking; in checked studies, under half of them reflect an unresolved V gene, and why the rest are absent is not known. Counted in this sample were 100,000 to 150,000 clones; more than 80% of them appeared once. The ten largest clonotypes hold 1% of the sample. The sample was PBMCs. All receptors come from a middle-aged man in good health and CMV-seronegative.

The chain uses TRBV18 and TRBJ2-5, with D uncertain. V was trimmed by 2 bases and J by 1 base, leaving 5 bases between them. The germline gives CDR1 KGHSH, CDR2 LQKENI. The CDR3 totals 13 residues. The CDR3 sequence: CASSPSGQETQYF. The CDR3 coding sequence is TGTGCCAGCTCACCATCGGGCCAAGAGACCCAGTACTTC.

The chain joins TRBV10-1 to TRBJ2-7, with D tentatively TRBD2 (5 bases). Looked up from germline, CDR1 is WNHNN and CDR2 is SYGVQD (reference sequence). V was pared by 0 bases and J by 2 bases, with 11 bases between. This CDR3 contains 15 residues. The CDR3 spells CASSESGRGTYEQYF. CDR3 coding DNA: TGCGCCAGCAGTGAGTCTGGCCGAGGGACCTACGAGCAGTACTTC.

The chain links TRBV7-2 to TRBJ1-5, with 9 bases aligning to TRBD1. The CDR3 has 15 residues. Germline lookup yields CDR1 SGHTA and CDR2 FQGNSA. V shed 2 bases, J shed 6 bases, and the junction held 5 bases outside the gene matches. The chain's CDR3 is CASSLIGDRAQPQHF. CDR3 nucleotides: TGTGCCAGCAGCTTAATTGGGGACAGGGCTCAGCCCCAGCATTTT.

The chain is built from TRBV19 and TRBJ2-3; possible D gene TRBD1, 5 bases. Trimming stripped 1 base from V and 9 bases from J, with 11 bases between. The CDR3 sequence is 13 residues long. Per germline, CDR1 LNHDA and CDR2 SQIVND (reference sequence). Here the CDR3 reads CASSIADSRTQYF. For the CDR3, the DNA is TGTGCCAGTAGTATAGCAGACAGTCGAACGCAGTATTTT.

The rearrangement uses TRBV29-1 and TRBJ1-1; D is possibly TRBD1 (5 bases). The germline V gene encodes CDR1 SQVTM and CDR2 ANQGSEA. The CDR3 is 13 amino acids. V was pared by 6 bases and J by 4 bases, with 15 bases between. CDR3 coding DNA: TGCAGCGTAATGGGGCAGTCGGGCACTGAAGCTTTCTTT. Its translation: CSVMGQSGTEAFF.

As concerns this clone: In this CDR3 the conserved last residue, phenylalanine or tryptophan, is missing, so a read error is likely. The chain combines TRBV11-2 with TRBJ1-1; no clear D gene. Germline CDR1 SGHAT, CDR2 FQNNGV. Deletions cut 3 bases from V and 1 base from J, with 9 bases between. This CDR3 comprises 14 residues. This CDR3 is CASSFTRGNTEAFV. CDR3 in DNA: TGTGCCAGCAGCTTCACCCGGGGGAACACTGAAGCTTTCGTT.

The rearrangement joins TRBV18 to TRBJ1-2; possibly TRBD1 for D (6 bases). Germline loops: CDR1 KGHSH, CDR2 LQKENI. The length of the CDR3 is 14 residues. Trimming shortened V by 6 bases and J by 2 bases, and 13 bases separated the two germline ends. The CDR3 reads CASSTGHRNYGYTF. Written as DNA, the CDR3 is TGTGCCAGCTCGACGGGACACAGGAACTATGGCTACACCTTC.

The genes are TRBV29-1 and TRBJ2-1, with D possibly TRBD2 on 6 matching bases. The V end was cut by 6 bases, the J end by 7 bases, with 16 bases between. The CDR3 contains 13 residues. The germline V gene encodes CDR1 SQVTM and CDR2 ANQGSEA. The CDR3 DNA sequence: TGCAGCGTCGTTGACGGGGCGGGGAATGAGCAGTTCTTC. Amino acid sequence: CSVVDGAGNEQFF.

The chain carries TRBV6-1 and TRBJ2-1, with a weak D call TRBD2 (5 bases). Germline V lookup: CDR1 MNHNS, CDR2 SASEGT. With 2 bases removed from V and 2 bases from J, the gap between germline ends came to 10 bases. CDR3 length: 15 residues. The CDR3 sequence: CASSELHGTYNEQFF. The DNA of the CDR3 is TGTGCCAGCAGTGAACTCCACGGGACCTACAATGAGCAGTTCTTC.

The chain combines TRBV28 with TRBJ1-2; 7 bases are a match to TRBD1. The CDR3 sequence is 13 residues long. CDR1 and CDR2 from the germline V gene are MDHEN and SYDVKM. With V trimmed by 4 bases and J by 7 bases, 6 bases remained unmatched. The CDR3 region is CASSYGTAVGYTF. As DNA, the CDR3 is TGTGCCAGCAGTTACGGGACAGCGGTTGGCTACACCTTC.

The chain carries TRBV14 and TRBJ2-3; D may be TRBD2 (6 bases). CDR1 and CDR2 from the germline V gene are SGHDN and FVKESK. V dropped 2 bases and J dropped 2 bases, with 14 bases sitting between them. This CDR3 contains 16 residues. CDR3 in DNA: TGTGCCAGCAGCCAACTTGCGGGGAACCCCACAGATACGCAGTATTTT. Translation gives CASSQLAGNPTDTQYF. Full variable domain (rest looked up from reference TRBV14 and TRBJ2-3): EAGVTQFPSHSVIEKGQTVTLRCDPISGHDNLYWYRRVMGKEIKFLLHFVKESKQDESGMPNNRFLAERTGGTYSTLKVQPAELEDSGVYFCASSQLAGNPTDTQYFGPGTRLTVL.

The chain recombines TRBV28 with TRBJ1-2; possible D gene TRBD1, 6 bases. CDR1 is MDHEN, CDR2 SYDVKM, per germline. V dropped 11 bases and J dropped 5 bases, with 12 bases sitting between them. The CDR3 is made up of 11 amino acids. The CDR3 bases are TGTGCCGAAGGGGGGGCTTATGGCTACACCTTC. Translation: CAEGGAYGYTF.

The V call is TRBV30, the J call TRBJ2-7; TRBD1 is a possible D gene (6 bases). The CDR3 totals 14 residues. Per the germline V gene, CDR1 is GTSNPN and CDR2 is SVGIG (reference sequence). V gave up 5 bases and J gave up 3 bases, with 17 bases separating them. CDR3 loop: CAWGGRQNLYEQYF. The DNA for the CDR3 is TGTGCCTGGGGGGGCCGACAGAATCTCTACGAGCAGTACTTC. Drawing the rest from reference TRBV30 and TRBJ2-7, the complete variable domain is SQTIHQWPATLVQPVGSPLSLECTVEGTSNPNLYWYRQAAGRGLQLLFYSVGIGQISSEVPQNLSASRPQDRQFILSSKKLLLSDSGFYLCAWGGRQNLYEQYFGPGTRLTVT.

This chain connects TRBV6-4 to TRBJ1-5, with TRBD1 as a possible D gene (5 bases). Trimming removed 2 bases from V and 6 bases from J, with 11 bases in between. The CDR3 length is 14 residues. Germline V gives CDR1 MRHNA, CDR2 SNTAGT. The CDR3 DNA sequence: TGTGCCAGCAGTGACATGGGGGGGGGTCAGCCCCAGCATTTT. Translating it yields CASSDMGGGQPQHF.

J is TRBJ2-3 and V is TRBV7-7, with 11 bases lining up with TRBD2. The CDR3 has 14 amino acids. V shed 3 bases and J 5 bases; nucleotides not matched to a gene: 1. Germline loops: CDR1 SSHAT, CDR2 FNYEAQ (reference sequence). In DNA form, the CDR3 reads TGTGCCAGCAGCTTGGGGACTAGCGGAGATACGCAGTATTTT. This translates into CASSLGTSGDTQYF.

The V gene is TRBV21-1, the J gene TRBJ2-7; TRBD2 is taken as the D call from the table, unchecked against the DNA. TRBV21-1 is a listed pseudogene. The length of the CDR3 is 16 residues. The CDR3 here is CASSKAPRESSYEQYF. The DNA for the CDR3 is TGTGCCAGCAGCAAAGCCCCTCGGGAGAGCTCCTACGAGCAGTACTTC.

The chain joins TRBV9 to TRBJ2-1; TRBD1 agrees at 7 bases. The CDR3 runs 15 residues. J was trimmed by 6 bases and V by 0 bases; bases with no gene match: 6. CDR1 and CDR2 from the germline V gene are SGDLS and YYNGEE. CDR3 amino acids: CASSVAIWDSNEQFF. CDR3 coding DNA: TGTGCCAGCAGCGTAGCAATCTGGGACAGCAATGAGCAGTTCTTC.

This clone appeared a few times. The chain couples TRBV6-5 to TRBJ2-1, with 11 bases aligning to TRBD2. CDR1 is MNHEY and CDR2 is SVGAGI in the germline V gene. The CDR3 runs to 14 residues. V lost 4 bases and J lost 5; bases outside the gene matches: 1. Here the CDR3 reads CASSLAGGDNEQFF. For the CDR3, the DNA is TGTGCCAGCAGTTTAGCGGGAGGGGACAATGAGCAGTTCTTC.

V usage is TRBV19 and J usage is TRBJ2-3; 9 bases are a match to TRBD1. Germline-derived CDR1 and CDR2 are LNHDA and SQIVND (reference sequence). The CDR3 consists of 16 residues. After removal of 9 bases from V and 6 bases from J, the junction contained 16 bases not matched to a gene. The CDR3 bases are TGTGCCAGCCAAAGGTTTCCGGGACAGGGTCGGGATACGCAGTATTTT. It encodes CASQRFPGQGRDTQYF.

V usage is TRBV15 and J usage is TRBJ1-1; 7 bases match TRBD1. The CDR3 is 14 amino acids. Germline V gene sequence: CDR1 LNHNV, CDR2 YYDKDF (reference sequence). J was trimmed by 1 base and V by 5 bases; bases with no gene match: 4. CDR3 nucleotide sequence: TGTGCCACCAGCTGGAGACAGGGGAACACTGAAGCTTTCTTT. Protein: CATSWRQGNTEAFF.

CDR3 residues: CAWGEVSQPQHF. In DNA, the CDR3 is TGTGCCTGGGGAGAGGTGAGTCAGCCCCAGCATTTT. The chain employs TRBV30 and TRBJ1-5; D is unresolved. CDR3 length: 12 amino acids. With 5 bases removed from V and 6 bases from J, the gap between germline ends came to 11 bases. CDR1 GTSNPN and CDR2 SVGIG come from the germline V gene (reference sequence). Looking up the rest from reference TRBV30 and TRBJ1-5 gives the full variable domain: SQTIHQWPATLVQPVGSPLSLECTVEGTSNPNLYWYRQAAGRGLQLLFYSVGIGQISSEVPQNLSASRPQDRQFILSSKKLLLSDSGFYLCAWGEVSQPQHFGDGTRLSIL.

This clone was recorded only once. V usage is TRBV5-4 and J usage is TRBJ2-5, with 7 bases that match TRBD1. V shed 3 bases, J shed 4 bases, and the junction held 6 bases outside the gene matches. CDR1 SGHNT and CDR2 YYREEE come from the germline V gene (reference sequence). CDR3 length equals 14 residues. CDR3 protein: CASSSKGGRETQYF. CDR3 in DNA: TGTGCCAGCAGCTCTAAAGGGGGCCGAGAGACCCAGTACTTC.

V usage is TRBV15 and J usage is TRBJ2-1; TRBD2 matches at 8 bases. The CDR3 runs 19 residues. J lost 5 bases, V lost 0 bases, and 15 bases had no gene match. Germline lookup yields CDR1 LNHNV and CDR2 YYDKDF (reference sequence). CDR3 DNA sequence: TGTGCCACCAGCAGAGATTACGCGGTGAGCGGGAGATCAAACAATGAGCAGTTCTTC. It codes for CATSRDYAVSGRSNNEQFF.

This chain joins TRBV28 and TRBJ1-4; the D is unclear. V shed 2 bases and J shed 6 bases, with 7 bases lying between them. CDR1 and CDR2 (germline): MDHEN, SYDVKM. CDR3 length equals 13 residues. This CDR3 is CASSLVQDEKLFF. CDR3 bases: TGTGCCAGCAGTTTAGTCCAGGATGAAAAACTGTTTTTT.

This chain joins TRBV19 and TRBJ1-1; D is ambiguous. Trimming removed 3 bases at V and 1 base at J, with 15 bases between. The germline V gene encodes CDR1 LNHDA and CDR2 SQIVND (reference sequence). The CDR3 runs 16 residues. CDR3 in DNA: TGTGCCAGTAGTATTGTAGGGTTTCGGGGGAACACTGAAGCTTTCTTT. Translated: CASSIVGFRGNTEAFF.

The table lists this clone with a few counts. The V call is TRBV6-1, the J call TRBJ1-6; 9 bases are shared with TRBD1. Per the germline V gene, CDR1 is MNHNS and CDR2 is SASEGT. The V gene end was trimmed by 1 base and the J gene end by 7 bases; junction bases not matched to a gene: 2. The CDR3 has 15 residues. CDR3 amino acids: CASSEVTGGNSPLHF. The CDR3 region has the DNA TGTGCCAGCAGTGAAGTAACAGGGGGCAATTCACCCCTCCACTTT.

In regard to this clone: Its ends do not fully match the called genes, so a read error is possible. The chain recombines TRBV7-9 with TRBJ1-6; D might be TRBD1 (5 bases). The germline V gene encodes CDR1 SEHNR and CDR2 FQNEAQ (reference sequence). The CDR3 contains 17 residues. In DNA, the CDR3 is TGTTCCAGCAGCTCTAGACAGATGGATGATTATAATTCACCCCTCCACTTT. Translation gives CSSSSRQMDDYNSPLHF.

Here the CDR3 reads CASSPRLAGGLDGELFF. CDR3 bases: TGTGCCAGCAGCCCCCGTCTAGCGGGGGGTTTGGACGGGGAGCTGTTTTTT. The chain combines TRBV5-4 with TRBJ2-2; the match to TRBD2 covers 11 bases. The CDR3 runs 17 residues. V shed 4 bases, J shed 7 bases, and the junction held 12 bases outside the gene matches. Germline CDR1 and CDR2: SGHNT and YYREEE (reference sequence).

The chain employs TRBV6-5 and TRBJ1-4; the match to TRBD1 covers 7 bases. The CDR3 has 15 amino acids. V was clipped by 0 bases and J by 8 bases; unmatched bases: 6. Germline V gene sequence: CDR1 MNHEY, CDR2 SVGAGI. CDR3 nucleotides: TGTGCCAGCAGTTACTCAAGGGGGCGGAGGGAAAAACTGTTTTTT. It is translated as CASSYSRGRREKLFF.

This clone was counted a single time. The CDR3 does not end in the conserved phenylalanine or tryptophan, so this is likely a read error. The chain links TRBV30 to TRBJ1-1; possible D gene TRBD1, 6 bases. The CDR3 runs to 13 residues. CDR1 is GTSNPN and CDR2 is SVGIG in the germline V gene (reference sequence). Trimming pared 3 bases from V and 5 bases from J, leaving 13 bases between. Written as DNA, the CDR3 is TGTGCCTGGAGCCCAGGGGTTTGGACTGAAGCTTTCTCT. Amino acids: CAWSPGVWTEAFS.